This T cell receptor (beta chain) was captured by sequencing in a study of cytomegalovirus exposure and HLA in healthy donors. At the level of the study: Genotyping showed 70% to 90% of some 400 donors falling in the Caucasian-associated ancestry cluster. Study-wide results and limits: Previously analyzed data showed that most TCR beta V segments were productive at a frequency of about 90% or about 30%. Sequencing likely generated an artifact that appeared as a cluster of highly shared sequence variants. There were several of the most significant clusters that appeared linked to common viral pathogens in a later analysis.

The length of the CDR3 is 15 residues. After removal of 5 bases from V and 9 bases from J, the junction contained 11 bases not matched to a gene. Germline lookup yields CDR1 SGHNT and CDR2 YENEEA. The study ran its PCR with 60 Vbeta and 13 Jbeta primers. Data came from immunoSEQ multiplex PCR; TCRdb stores just in-frame clones and leaves some out. Here the sample spans more than 80,000 clones, around 85% being singletons. Details on this clone: As yet, its antigen is unknown.

The chain joins TRBV11-3 to TRBJ2-1; 9 bases line up with TRBD2. Material: PBMCs. The TCR comes from a girl aged 2-9 years in good health and CMV-seropositive. The CDR3: CASSAGGSGSGEQFF. CDR3 bases: TGTGCCAGCAGCGCGGGGGGTAGCGGGAGTGGTGAGCAGTTCTTC. The entire variable domain, with the rest obtained from reference TRBV11-3 and TRBJ2-1, is as follows: EAGVVQSPRYKIIEKKQPVAFWCNPISGHNTLYWYLQNLGQGPELLIRYENEEAVDDSQLPKDRFSAERLKGVDSTLKIQPAELGDSAVYLCASSAGGSGSGEQFFGPGTRLTVL.